This TCR beta chain is from a study of CD8 T cells in ankylosing spondylitis. V lost 5 bases and J 3 bases, leaving 10 bases between the germline ends. The CDR3 extends over 13 amino acids. The germline CDR1 and CDR2 sequences are SEHNR and FQNEAQ (reference sequence). In TCRdb, the 5' RACE reads were re-called with MiXCR into one record per CDR3 protein. The sample carries some 37,000 distinct CDR3 sequences, 16% recorded once. Notes on the study in general: Disease-linked clones reportedly concentrated significantly in matched ankylosing spondylitis synovial fluid. A TCR beta motif of about eight highly homologous variants appeared characteristic of ankylosing spondylitis blood. In the blood and synovial fluid of reactive arthritis, some motif variants had been previously reported.

Concerning this clonotype: As yet, its antigen is unknown.

Specimen: blood. The rearrangement links TRBV7-9 to TRBJ1-1, with D unresolved. This clonotype originated in a male donor with ankylosing spondylitis or in good health (not recorded which). The CDR3 DNA sequence: TGTGCCAGCAGCCTACCGGTGGACACTGAAGCTTTCTTT. Residues: CASSLPVDTEAFF.